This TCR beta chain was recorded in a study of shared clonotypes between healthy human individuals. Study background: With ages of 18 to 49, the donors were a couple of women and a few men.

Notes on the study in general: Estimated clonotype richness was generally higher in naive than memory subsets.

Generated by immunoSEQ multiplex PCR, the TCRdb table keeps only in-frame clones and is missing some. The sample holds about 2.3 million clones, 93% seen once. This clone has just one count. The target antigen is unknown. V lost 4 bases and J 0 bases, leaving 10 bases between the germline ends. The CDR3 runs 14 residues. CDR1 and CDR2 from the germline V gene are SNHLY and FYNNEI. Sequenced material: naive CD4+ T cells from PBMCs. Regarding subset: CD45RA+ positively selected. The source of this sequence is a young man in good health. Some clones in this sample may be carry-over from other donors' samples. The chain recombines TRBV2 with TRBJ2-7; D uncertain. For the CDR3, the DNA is TGTGCCAGCAGTGTTTCGTCAGGCTCCTACGAGCAGTACTTC. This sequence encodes CASSVSSGSYEQYF.